These T cell receptor beta chains were read from a single sample in a study of vaccination and CD4 T cells after COVID-19. For these TCRs, the target antigens are not known. TCRdb re-called the PCR reads through MiXCR, storing one row per CDR3 protein. Among fewer than 6,500 distinct CDR3 sequences, roughly a sixth were seen once, and the ten largest hold 20%. Sequencing was carried out using CD4+ T cells from blood, cultured in vitro. These receptors were obtained from a human donor who had recovered from COVID-19. Both conserved end residues are trimmed from each CDR3. Fields, in order: J gene, V gene, CDR3 protein.

TRBJ1-5 TRBV6-1 ASSRRDNQPQH
TRBJ2-7 TRBV7-9 ASSSTGQGAGDEQY
TRBJ2-7 TRBV19 ASSNPGRTYEQY
TRBJ2-5 TRBV11-3 ASSRDRGRETQY
TRBJ2-6 TRBV7-6 ASSPGLAGVSGANVLT
TRBJ1-2 TRBV29-1 SVRRDSSQTNYGYT
TRBJ2-7 TRBV27 ASSSTRGGSYEQY
TRBJ2-3 TRBV7-9 ASSLDQGALAGGPDTQY
TRBJ1-2 TRBV28 ASSLRARDGGGYT
TRBJ2-3 TRBV20-1 SARNGEDGTDTQY
TRBJ1-1 TRBV5-1 ASSLELNRNTEAF
TRBJ1-5 TRBV30 AWSRREGQPQH
TRBJ1-6 TRBV30 AWSAGTDNSPLH
TRBJ1-2 TRBV12-3/TRBV12-4 ASSLRAGYT
TRBJ2-5 TRBV7-2 ASSSHPRGPRGETQY
TRBJ1-5 TRBV19 ASSLNLQGNQPQH
TRBJ2-5 TRBV20-1 SASEPSGGEETQY
TRBJ1-2 TRBV6-1 ASSSGTGGSYGYT
TRBJ1-3 TRBV7-2 ASRTGLAGNTIY
TRBJ2-7 TRBV19 ASTRTAQSYEQY
TRBJ2-3 TRBV20-1 SASRSGVRTDTQY
TRBJ2-5 TRBV20-1 SALKGAGVETQY
TRBJ2-5 TRBV20-1 SARDSTSGRKETQY
TRBJ2-5 TRBV6-1 ASTATGERETQY
TRBJ2-3 TRBV20-1 SASSGGGGGTDTQY
TRBJ1-5 TRBV20-1 SGRTDPNQPQH
TRBJ1-2 TRBV20-1 SARDPGWLGWNYT
TRBJ2-3 TRBV2 ASSESGGTQY
TRBJ2-1 TRBV20-1 SARGEGRYSYNEQF
TRBJ2-1 TRBV19 ASKPGQGSEQF
TRBJ1-1 TRBV6-1 ASASDRATEAF
TRBJ2-7 TRBV27 ASSRGQGGEQY
TRBJ2-1 TRBV5-4 ASSLDRGLYNEQF
TRBJ1-2 TRBV29-1 SGTQGKDGYT
TRBJ2-7 TRBV2 ASSESGQNGGN
TRBJ2-7 TRBV18 ASSLGQGSYEQY
TRBJ2-5 TRBV10-3 VISDRLDQETQY
TRBJ1-5 TRBV12-5 ASGLGDSSNQPQH
TRBJ1-2 TRBV28 ASSLLTGSGYT
TRBJ2-3 TRBV5-1 ASSFGTSGRAATQY
TRBJ2-3 TRBV7-9 ASSLIRTDTQY
TRBJ2-1 TRBV6-1 ASSRAPGQRNNEQF
TRBJ2-1 TRBV20-1 GRGTSNEQF
TRBJ1-2 TRBV6-1 ANLNPGHPEGGYT
TRBJ1-2 TRBV6-2/TRBV6-3 ASSYQRPRLENGYT
TRBJ1-5 TRBV28 ASSSQGKGNQPQH
TRBJ2-5 TRBV5-1 ASSLAGATDETQY
TRBJ1-2 TRBV18 ASSPTGTGGPDGYT
TRBJ1-3 TRBV10-2 ASGGRGMNTIY
TRBJ2-1 TRBV5-1 ASSLGYGGGSYNEQF
TRBJ2-1 TRBV29-1 SADRGGKNEQF
TRBJ2-3 TRBV5-8 ASSFGLAVTDTQY
TRBJ2-7 TRBV6-1 ASSLSLGSAGRSHEQY